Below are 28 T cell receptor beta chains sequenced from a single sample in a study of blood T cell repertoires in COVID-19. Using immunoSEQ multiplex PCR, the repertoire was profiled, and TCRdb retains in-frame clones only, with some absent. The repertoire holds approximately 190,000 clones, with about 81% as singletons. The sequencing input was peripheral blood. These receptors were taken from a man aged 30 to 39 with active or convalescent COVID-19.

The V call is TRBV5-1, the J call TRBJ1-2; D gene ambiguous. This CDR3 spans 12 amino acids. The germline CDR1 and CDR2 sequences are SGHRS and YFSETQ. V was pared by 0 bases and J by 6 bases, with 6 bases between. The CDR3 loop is CASSLGQDGYTF. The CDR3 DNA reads TGCGCCAGCAGCTTGGGTCAGGATGGCTACACCTTC.

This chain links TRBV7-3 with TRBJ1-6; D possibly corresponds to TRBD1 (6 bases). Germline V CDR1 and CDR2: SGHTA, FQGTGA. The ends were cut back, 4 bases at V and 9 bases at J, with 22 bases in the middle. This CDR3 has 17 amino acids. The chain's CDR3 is CASSSAPGQISSSPLHF. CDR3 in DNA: TGTGCCAGCAGCTCCGCCCCGGGACAAATTTCGAGTTCACCCCTCCACTTT.

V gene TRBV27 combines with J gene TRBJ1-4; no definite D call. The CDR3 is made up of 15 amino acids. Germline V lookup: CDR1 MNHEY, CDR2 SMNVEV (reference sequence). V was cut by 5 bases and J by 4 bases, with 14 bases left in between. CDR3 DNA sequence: TGTGCCAGCAGTCAGACCAGCGGGAGTAATGAAAAACTGTTTTTT. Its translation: CASSQTSGSNEKLFF. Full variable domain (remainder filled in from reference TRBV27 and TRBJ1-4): EAQVTQNPRYLITVTGKKLTVTCSQNMNHEYMSWYRQDPGLGLRQIYYSMNVEVTDKGDVPEGYKVSRKEKRNFPLILESPSPNQTSLYFCASSQTSGSNEKLFFGSGTQLSVL.

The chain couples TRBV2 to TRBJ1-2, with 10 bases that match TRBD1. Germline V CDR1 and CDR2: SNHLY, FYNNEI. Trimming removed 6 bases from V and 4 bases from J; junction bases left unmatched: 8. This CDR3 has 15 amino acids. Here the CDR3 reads CASRGQGTEGYGYTF. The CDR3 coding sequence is TGTGCCAGCAGGGGACAGGGGACGGAAGGCTATGGCTACACCTTC.

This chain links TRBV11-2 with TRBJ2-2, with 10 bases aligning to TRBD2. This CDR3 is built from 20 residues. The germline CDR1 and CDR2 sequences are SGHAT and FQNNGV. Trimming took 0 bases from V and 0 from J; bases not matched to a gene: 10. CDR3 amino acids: CASSLDHGQGLAANTGELFF. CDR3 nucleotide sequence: TGTGCCAGCAGCTTAGATCACGGGCAAGGACTAGCGGCGAACACCGGGGAGCTGTTTTTT. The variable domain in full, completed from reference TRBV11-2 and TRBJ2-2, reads EAGVAQSPRYKIIEKRQSVAFWCNPISGHATLYWYQQILGQGPKLLIQFQNNGVVDDSQLPKDRFSAERLKGVDSTLKIQPAKLEDSAVYLCASSLDHGQGLAANTGELFFGEGSRLTVL.

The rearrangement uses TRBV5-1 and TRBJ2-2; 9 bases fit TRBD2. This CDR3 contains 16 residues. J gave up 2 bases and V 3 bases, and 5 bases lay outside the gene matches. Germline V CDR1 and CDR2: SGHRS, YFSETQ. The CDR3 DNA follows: TGCGCCAGCAGCTCCCCTAGCGGGGTAAACACCGGGGAGCTGTTTTTT. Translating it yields CASSSPSGVNTGELFF.

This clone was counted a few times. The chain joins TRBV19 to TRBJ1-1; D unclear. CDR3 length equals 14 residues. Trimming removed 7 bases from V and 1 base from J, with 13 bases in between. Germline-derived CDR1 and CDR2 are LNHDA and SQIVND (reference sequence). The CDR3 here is CASKGELQNTEAFF. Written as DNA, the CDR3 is TGTGCCAGTAAAGGAGAGTTGCAGAACACTGAAGCTTTCTTT.

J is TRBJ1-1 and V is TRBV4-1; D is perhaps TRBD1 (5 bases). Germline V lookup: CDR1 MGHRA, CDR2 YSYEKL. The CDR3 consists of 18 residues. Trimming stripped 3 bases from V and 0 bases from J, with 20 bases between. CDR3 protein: CASSHLFGIGGVNTEAFF. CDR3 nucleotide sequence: TGCGCCAGCAGCCACCTATTCGGCATCGGAGGGGTGAACACTGAAGCTTTCTTT.

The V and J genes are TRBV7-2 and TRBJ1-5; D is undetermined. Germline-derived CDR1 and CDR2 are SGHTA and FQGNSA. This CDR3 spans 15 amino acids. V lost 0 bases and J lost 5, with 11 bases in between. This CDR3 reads CASSLAGGGDQPQHF. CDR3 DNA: TGTGCCAGCAGCTTAGCGGGAGGCGGGGATCAGCCCCAGCATTTT.

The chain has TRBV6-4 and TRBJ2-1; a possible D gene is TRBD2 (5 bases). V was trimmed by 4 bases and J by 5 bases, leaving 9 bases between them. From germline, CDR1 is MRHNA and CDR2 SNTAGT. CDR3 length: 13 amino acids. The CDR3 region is CASSVSDNNEQFF. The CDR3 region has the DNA TGTGCCAGCAGTGTTAGCGATAACAATGAGCAGTTCTTC.

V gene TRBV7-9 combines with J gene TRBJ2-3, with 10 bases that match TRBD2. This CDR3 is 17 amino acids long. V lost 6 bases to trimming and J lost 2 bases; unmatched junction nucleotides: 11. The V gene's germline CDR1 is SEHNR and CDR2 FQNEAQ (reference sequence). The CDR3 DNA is TGTGCCAGCAGTCCCCCCCTAGCGGGGGCCCTCACAGATACGCAGTATTTT. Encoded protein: CASSPPLAGALTDTQYF.

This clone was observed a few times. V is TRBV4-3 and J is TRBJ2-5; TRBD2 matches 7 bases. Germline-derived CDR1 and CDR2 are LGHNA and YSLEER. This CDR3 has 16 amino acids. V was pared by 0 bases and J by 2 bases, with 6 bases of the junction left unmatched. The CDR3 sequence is CASSQDLGSGQETQYF. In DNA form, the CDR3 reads TGCGCCAGCAGCCAAGATCTGGGTAGCGGGCAAGAGACCCAGTACTTC.

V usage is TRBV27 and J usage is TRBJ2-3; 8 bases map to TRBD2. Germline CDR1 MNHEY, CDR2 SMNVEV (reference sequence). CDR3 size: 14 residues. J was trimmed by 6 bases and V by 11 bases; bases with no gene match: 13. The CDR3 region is CACNRGGPGDTQYF. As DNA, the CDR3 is TGTGCCTGCAATCGGGGGGGGCCCGGGGATACGCAGTATTTT.

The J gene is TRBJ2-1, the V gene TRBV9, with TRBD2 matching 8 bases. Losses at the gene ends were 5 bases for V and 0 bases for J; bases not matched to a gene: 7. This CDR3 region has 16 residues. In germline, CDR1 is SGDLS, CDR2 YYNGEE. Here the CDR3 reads CASSISGMVSYNEQFF. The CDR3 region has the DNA TGTGCCAGCAGTATTAGCGGGATGGTCTCCTACAATGAGCAGTTCTTC.

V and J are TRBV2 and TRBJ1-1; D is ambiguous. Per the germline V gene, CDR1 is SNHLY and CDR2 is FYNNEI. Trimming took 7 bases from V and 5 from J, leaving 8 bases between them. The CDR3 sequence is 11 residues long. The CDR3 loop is CASMGGTEAFF. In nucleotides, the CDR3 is TGTGCCAGCATGGGAGGGACTGAAGCTTTCTTT.

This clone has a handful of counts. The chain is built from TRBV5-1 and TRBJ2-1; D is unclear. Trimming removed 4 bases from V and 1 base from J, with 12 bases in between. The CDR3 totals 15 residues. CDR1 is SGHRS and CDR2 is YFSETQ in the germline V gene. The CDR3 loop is CASSPLTTSYNEQFF. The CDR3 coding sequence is TGCGCCAGCAGCCCCCTGACAACTTCCTACAATGAGCAGTTCTTC. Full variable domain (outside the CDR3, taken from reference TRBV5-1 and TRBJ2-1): KAGVTQTPRYLIKTRGQQVTLSCSPISGHRSVSWYQQTPGQGLQFLFEYFSETQRNKGNFPGRFSGRQFSNSRSEMNVSTLELGDSALYLCASSPLTTSYNEQFFGPGTRLTVL.

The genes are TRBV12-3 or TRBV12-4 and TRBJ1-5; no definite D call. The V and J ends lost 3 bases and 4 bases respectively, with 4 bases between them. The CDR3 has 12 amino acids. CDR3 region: CASSFGNQPQHF. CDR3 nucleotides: TGTGCCAGCAGTTTCGGGAATCAGCCCCAGCATTTT.

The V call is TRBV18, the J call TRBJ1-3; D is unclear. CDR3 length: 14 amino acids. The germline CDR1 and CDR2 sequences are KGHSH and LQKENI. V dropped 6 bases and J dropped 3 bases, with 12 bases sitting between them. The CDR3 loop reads CASSPLTLGNTIYF. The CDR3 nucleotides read TGTGCCAGCTCGCCGCTGACTCTTGGAAACACCATATATTTT.

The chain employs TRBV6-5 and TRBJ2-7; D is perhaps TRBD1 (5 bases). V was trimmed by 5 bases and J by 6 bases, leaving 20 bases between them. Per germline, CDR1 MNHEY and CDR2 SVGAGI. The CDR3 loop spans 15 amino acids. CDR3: CASSNRQYTLGEQYF. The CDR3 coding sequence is TGTGCCAGCAGTAACAGACAGTACACCCTCGGCGAGCAGTACTTC.

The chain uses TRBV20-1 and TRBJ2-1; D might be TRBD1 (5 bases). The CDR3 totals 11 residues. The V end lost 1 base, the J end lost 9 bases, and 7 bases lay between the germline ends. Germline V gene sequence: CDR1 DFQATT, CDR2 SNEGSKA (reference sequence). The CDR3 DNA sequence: TGCAGTGCTAGAGGACAGTCTGAGCAGTTCTTC. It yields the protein CSARGQSEQFF.

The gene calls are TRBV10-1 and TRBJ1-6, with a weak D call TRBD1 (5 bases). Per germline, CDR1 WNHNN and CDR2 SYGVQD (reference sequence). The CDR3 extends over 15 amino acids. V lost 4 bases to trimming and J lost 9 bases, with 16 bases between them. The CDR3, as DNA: TGCGCCAGCAGTGGGGCAGGGTCGGATCGTTCACCCCTCCACTTT. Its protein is CASSGAGSDRSPLHF.

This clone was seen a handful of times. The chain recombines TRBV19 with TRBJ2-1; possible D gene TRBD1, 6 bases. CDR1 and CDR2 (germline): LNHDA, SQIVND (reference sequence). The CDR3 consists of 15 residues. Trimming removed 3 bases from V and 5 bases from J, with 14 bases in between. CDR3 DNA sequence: TGTGCCAGTAGTATGATGGCAGGGGCCCACAATGAGCAGTTCTTC. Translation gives CASSMMAGAHNEQFF.

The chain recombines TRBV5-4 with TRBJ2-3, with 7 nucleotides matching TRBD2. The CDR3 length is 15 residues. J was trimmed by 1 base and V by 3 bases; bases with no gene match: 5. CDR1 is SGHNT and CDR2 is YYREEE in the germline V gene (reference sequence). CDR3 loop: CASSSSGQGTDTQYF. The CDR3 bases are TGTGCCAGCAGCTCTAGCGGTCAGGGCACAGATACGCAGTATTTT.

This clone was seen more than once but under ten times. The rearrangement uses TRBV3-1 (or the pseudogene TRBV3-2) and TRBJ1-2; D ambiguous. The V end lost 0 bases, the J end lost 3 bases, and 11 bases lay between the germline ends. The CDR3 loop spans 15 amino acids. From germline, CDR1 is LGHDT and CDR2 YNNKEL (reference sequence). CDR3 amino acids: CASSQDQVGDYGYTF. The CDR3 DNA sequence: TGTGCCAGCAGCCAAGATCAGGTGGGAGACTATGGCTACACCTTC.

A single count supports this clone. In DNA, the CDR3 is TGTGCCAGCACCCTTACAGGGGCCGGAAACACCATATATTTT. Protein product: CASTLTGAGNTIYF. This chain connects TRBV6-6 to TRBJ1-3, with TRBD1 identical over 7 bases. The ends lost 7 bases at V and 4 bases at J; junction bases unmatched: 7. Germline CDR1 is MNHNY and CDR2 is SVGAGI (reference sequence). CDR3 size: 14 residues.

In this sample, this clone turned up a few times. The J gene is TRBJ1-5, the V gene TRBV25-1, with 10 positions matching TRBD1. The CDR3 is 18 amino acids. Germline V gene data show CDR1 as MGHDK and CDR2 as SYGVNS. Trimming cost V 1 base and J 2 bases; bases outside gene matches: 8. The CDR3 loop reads CASSESEGDRGGNQPQHF. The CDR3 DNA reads TGTGCCAGCAGTGAATCCGAGGGGGACAGGGGTGGCAATCAGCCCCAGCATTTT.

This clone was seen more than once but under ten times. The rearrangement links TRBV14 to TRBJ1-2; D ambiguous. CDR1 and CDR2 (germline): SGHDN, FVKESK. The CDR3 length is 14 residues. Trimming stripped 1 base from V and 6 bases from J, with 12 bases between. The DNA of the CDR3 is TGTGCCAGCAGCCAAGCTTCGATAGCAAATGGCTACACCTTC. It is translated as CASSQASIANGYTF.

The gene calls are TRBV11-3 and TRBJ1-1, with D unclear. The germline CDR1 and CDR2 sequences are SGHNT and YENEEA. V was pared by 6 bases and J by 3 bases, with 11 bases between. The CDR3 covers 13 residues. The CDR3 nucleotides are TGTGCCAGCAGTTTTCACCGGGACACTGAAGCTTTCTTT. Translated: CASSFHRDTEAFF. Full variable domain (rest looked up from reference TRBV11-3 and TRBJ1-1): EAGVVQSPRYKIIEKKQPVAFWCNPISGHNTLYWYLQNLGQGPELLIRYENEEAVDDSQLPKDRFSAERLKGVDSTLKIQPAELGDSAVYLCASSFHRDTEAFFGQGTRLTVV.